This T cell receptor beta chain stems from a study of regulatory T cells in long-lasting Graves disease. Time point meaning: newly diagnosed GD, antithyroid drugs for less than 3 months. PBMCs were the source of the RNA used for TCR sequencing. Findings and caveats of the study: Possibly, too few samples lowered accuracy.

Assembly of TCR beta libraries relied on iRepertoire HTBI primers together with Arm-PCR of CDR3 regions. TCRdb recomputed calls from the multiplex PCR reads with MiXCR, one row per CDR3 protein. The table shows approximately 460,000 distinct CDR3 sequences, with roughly 15% occurring only once. As regards this clonotype: The target antigen is unknown.

In addition, the sample was reused for a study of T cells in Graves' hyperthyroidism and ophthalmopathy.

The source was peripheral blood mononuclear cells (PBMCs), collected at new diagnosis, from a patient treated with antithyroid drugs. This sequence originates from a woman aged 30 to 39 with Graves disease.

DNA for the CDR3: TGTGCCAGCAGTGGGCTAGCGGGAGACTACGAGCAGTACTTC. Protein: CASSGLAGDYEQYF. This chain connects TRBV9 to TRBJ2-7; TRBD2 matches 10 bases. V dropped 5 bases and J dropped 3; count of bases not matched to a gene: 5. In germline, CDR1 is SGDLS, CDR2 YYNGEE. The CDR3 contains 14 residues.